A single sample gave rise to the 21 T cell receptor beta chains below, sequenced in a study of T cell repertoires in aging, cancer and after chemotherapy. Multiplex touch-down PCR with TRB-A/B primers amplified rearranged V-D-J TRB sequences. TCRdb re-analysed the multiplex PCR reads in MiXCR, keeping a single row per CDR3 protein. The table shows some 560 distinct CDR3 sequences, with roughly 79% occurring only once. The template was genomic DNA from peripheral blood, not RNA. The source material was blood. These receptors were taken from a human donor with a solid tumor.

This chain joins TRBV6-2 or TRBV6-3 and TRBJ1-2, with D possibly TRBD1 on 6 matching bases. This CDR3 has 15 residues. CDR1 is MNHEY, CDR2 SVGEGT, per germline. Trimming left V 6 bases short and J 4 bases short, with 18 bases between. The DNA of the CDR3 is TGTGCCAGCAGCCGGCGGGCCGGACAGACCTATGGCTACACCTTC. This gives the protein CASSRRAGQTYGYTF.

The chain links TRBV7-9 to TRBJ2-5; the D is unclear. Trimming cost V 1 base and J 2 bases, with 2 bases left between them. The CDR3 spans 12 residues. Germline V CDR1 and CDR2: SEHNR, FQNEAQ (reference sequence). CDR3 sequence reads: CASSLGQETQYF. CDR3 sequence (DNA): TGTGCCAGCAGCTTAGGGCAAGAGACCCAGTACTTC.

This clonotype was counted a single time. The gene calls are TRBV7-9 and TRBJ2-2; 9 bases are shared with TRBD1. Germline V lookup: CDR1 SEHNR, CDR2 FQNEAQ (reference sequence). The CDR3 contains 17 residues. Germline trimming cut 2 bases from V and 6 bases from J; bases unmatched to any gene: 10. Here the CDR3 DNA reads TGTGCCAGCAGCTTAATGATGGGACAGGGTAGTTCCGGGGAGCTGTTTTTT. Translation: CASSLMMGQGSSGELFF.

In regard to this clonotype: Sequence at one end of the junction differs from germline and may be a read error. This sequence joins TRBV10-3 and TRBJ1-5; tentative D call: TRBD1 (6 bases). The germline gives CDR1 ENHRY, CDR2 SYGVKD. CDR3 length: 14 residues. DNA for the CDR3: TGTGCCAGCAGTTTCCTAGGGGGAGGGCAGCCCCAGCATTTT. This sequence encodes CASSFLGGGQPQHF.

The gene calls are TRBV7-2 and TRBJ2-7; D ambiguous. The CDR3 runs to 14 residues. V shed 5 bases and J shed 3 bases, with 14 bases lying between them. From germline, CDR1 is SGHTA and CDR2 FQGNSA. CDR3 nucleotide sequence: TGTGCCAGCAGCCCCTCGGTCGGGTACTACGAGCAGTACTTC. Translating gives CASSPSVGYYEQYF.

This chain joins TRBV27 and TRBJ1-1; D remains unclear. CDR3 length: 16 residues. CDR1 and CDR2 (germline): MNHEY, SMNVEV (reference sequence). The germline V and J ends were trimmed by 2 bases and 1 base, with 14 bases remaining between them. The CDR3, as DNA: TGTGCCAGCAGTTTAACTGGCAGGTGGCGGAACACTGAAGCTTTCTTT. It encodes CASSLTGRWRNTEAFF.

The chain joins TRBV6-5 to TRBJ2-1; the D call may be TRBD1 or TRBD2 (5 bases each). CDR1 is MNHEY, CDR2 SVGAGI, per germline. V was cut by 5 bases and J by 8 bases, with 16 bases left in between. The CDR3 length is 14 residues. CDR3 residues: CASSLGTPRDEQFF. The CDR3 region has the DNA TGTGCCAGCAGTCTTGGGACCCCCCGGGATGAGCAGTTCTTC.

This clonotype was observed a few times. The CDR3 nucleotides read TGTGCCAGCAGACCAAGCGCGGGAAACACCATATATTTT. Translation: CASRPSAGNTIYF. The V and J genes are TRBV6-5 and TRBJ1-3; unclear D gene. This CDR3 spans 13 amino acids. V lost 6 bases to trimming and J lost 4 bases, with 10 bases between them. The germline CDR1 and CDR2 sequences are MNHEY and SVGAGI.

This clonotype was seen a few times. CDR3 amino acids: CSVRGETGDGEQYF. The CDR3 nucleotides read TGCAGCGTTCGCGGGGAGACAGGGGATGGCGAGCAGTACTTC. This chain connects TRBV29-1 to TRBJ2-7, with 8 bases lining up with TRBD1. The CDR3 is 14 residues long. The ends lost 5 bases at V and 6 bases at J; junction bases unmatched: 12. Germline V gene sequence: CDR1 SQVTM, CDR2 ANQGSEA.

The chain couples TRBV6-2 or TRBV6-3 to TRBJ1-4, with 7 bases lining up with TRBD1. Germline-derived CDR1 and CDR2 are MNHEY and SVGEGT. With V trimmed by 4 bases and J by 8 bases, 7 bases remained unmatched. CDR3 length: 14 residues. In DNA form, the CDR3 reads TGTGCCAGCAGTTGGGACAGCGCGGCGGAAAAACTGTTTTTT. This sequence encodes CASSWDSAAEKLFF.

This sequence joins TRBV6-1 and TRBJ1-3; the D is unclear. V was shortened by 3 bases and J by 2 bases, with 8 bases between the two germline ends. The CDR3 runs to 14 residues. Germline CDR1 reads MNHNS; CDR2 reads SASEGT. The CDR3 nucleotides are TGTGCCAGCAGTGATGGCCAGCCTGGAAACACCATATATTTT. This gives the protein CASSDGQPGNTIYF.

The CDR3 nucleotides read TGTGCCTGGAGTAGGGGGCAGTCCTACGAGCAGTACTTC. It encodes CAWSRGQSYEQYF. V and J are TRBV30 and TRBJ2-7; 7 nucleotides line up with TRBD1. The CDR3 runs to 13 residues. Looked up from germline, CDR1 is GTSNPN and CDR2 is SVGIG (reference sequence). The V gene end was trimmed by 2 bases and the J gene end by 1 base; junction bases not matched to a gene: 2.

This chain uses TRBV10-2 with TRBJ2-7, with D maybe TRBD1 (6 bases). Germline values: CDR1 WSHSY, CDR2 SAAADI. The CDR3 length is 12 residues. V lost 5 bases to trimming and J lost 6 bases, with 11 bases between them. This CDR3 reads CASSFDRTEQYF. CDR3 bases: TGCGCCAGCAGTTTTGACAGGACCGAGCAGTACTTC.

The genes are TRBV11-1 and TRBJ2-7, with 7 bases aligning to TRBD1. J gave up 0 bases and V 5 bases, and 7 bases lay outside the gene matches. The CDR3 spans 15 residues. CDR1 and CDR2 (germline): SGHAT, FQDESV (reference sequence). Here the CDR3 reads CASSRNRDSSYEQYF. CDR3 bases: TGTGCCAGCAGCCGAAACAGGGACAGCTCCTACGAGCAGTACTTC.

This clonotype was seen a handful of times. The chain is built from TRBV7-2 and TRBJ1-2; 8 bases align to TRBD1. V trimming: 5 bases; J trimming: 6 bases; junction bases outside the gene matches: 5. CDR1 is SGHTA and CDR2 is FQGNSA in the germline V gene. This CDR3 spans 13 amino acids. CDR3 sequence (DNA): TGTGCCAGCAGCATAACAGGGGGGAATGGCTACACCTTC. Its translation is CASSITGGNGYTF. The whole variable domain, filled in from reference TRBV7-2 and TRBJ1-2, reads GAGVSQSPSNKVTEKGKDVELRCDPISGHTALYWYRQSLGQGLEFLIYFQGNSAPDKSGLPSDRFSAERTGGSVSTLTIQRTQQEDSAVYLCASSITGGNGYTFGSGTRLTVV.

There are a few counts of this clonotype. The chain links TRBV6-5 to TRBJ2-7; 9 nucleotides match TRBD2. V shed 6 bases, J shed 2 bases, and the junction held 11 bases outside the gene matches. CDR3 length: 16 amino acids. CDR1 and CDR2 from the germline V gene are MNHEY and SVGAGI. The CDR3 DNA reads TGTGCCAGCAGGGCCGGTGGGAGCGGGGGGCCCTACGAGCAGTACTTC. Its protein is CASRAGGSGGPYEQYF.

The chain is built from TRBV5-1 and TRBJ2-1, with D maybe TRBD2 (6 bases). This CDR3 comprises 16 residues. Germline values: CDR1 SGHRS, CDR2 YFSETQ. The V end was cut by 0 bases, the J end by 10 bases, with 20 bases between. The CDR3 loop is CASSLGISGDFGEQFF. The CDR3 DNA follows: TGCGCCAGCAGCTTGGGTATTAGCGGTGACTTCGGGGAGCAGTTCTTC.

This clonotype was seen a few times. The DNA for the CDR3 is TGTGCCAGTAGTCCACGGGACAGGAAGAACTATGGCTACACCTTC. Protein sequence: CASSPRDRKNYGYTF. The chain combines TRBV19 with TRBJ1-2; 8 positions match TRBD1. The CDR3 is made up of 15 amino acids. V shed 5 bases, J shed 2 bases, and the junction held 7 bases outside the gene matches. CDR1 and CDR2 from the germline V gene are LNHDA and SQIVND (reference sequence).

V and J are TRBV24-1 and TRBJ2-7; D is unresolved. The CDR3 covers 11 residues. V was cut by 3 bases and J by 10 bases, with 9 bases left in between. CDR1 KGHDR and CDR2 SFDVKD come from the germline V gene. This CDR3 reads CATSDARVQYF. In nucleotides, the CDR3 is TGTGCCACCAGTGATGCTAGGGTTCAGTACTTC.

Comment on this clonotype: Germline is not matched at one junction end, which may reflect a read error. The genes are TRBV19 and TRBJ1-6; TRBD1 matches 12 bases. Germline-derived CDR1 and CDR2 are LNHDA and SQIVND (reference sequence). The CDR3 consists of 15 residues. CDR3 protein: CVSSTGQGAVSPLHF. CDR3 in DNA: TGTGTCAGTAGTACGGGACAGGGGGCAGTTTCACCCCTCCACTTT.

The rearrangement links TRBV6-2 or TRBV6-3 to TRBJ1-1; TRBD1 matches at 7 bases. The CDR3 is made up of 17 amino acids. Per germline, CDR1 MNHEY and CDR2 SVGEGT. The junction had 7 bases not matched to a gene; V was cut back by 0 bases and J by 0 bases. The CDR3 loop reads CASSYSNTGQLNTEAFF. The DNA of the CDR3 is TGTGCCAGCAGTTACTCCAACACGGGACAGTTGAACACTGAAGCTTTCTTT.